Below, 32 T cell receptor beta chains from the same sample are listed, as sequenced in a study of blood T cell repertoires in COVID-19. Produced via immunoSEQ multiplex PCR; TCRdb's table is partial and in-frame only. The data contain around 81,000 clones, approximately 78% of them seen just once; the ten biggest clones take up approximately 7.3%. The sample was peripheral blood. These receptor sequences come from a human donor in a cohort sampled during active COVID-19.

V usage is TRBV9 and J usage is TRBJ2-5; D is possibly TRBD2 (5 bases). CDR3 length: 12 amino acids. Germline V lookup: CDR1 SGDLS, CDR2 YYNGEE. The V end lost 0 bases, the J end lost 6 bases, and 6 bases lay between the germline ends. The CDR3 spells CASSVAGKTQYF. The DNA for the CDR3 is TGTGCCAGCAGCGTAGCGGGAAAGACCCAGTACTTC.

The V and J genes are TRBV2 and TRBJ2-3, with D perhaps TRBD2 (6 bases). This CDR3 comprises 15 residues. V lost 7 bases and J 0 bases, leaving 14 bases between the germline ends. CDR1 is SNHLY, CDR2 FYNNEI, per germline. The CDR3 coding sequence is TGTGCCAGCAAAGGAGGGACTGCTAGCACAGATACGCAGTATTTT. Protein sequence: CASKGGTASTDTQYF.

This clone was detected a few times. The chain couples TRBV2 to TRBJ1-4, with D possibly matching TRBD1 (6 bases). The ends were cut back, 3 bases at V and 6 bases at J, with 8 bases in the middle. CDR1 is SNHLY and CDR2 is FYNNEI in the germline V gene. The CDR3 loop spans 13 amino acids. The CDR3 region has the DNA TGTGCCAGCAGTGACCGACAGGATGAAAAACTGTTTTTT. Its protein is CASSDRQDEKLFF.

The sample holds one count of this clone. The V call is TRBV5-6, the J call TRBJ2-7; 7 bases match TRBD1. The CDR3 covers 13 residues. Germline trimming cut 9 bases from V and 2 bases from J; bases unmatched to any gene: 8. Germline CDR1 and CDR2: SGHDT and YYEEEE. In DNA form, the CDR3 reads TGTGCCACCGGGGACAGATCGACCTACGAGCAGTACTTC. As protein: CATGDRSTYEQYF.

The chain joins TRBV6-1 to TRBJ2-7, with D possibly TRBD2 on 5 matching bases. This CDR3 comprises 18 residues. V was pared by 3 bases and J by 2 bases, with 23 bases between. The germline CDR1 and CDR2 sequences are MNHNS and SASEGT. The DNA for the CDR3 is TGTGCCAGCAGTGACCCCACAGTAAGGAGGCGGAATGCCTACGAGCAGTACTTC. Translated, it gives CASSDPTVRRRNAYEQYF.

The chain recombines TRBV12-1 with TRBJ2-1; the tabulated D call, TRBD2, remains unverified against the DNA. TRBV12-1 is noted as a pseudogene. This CDR3 has 15 residues. The CDR3 DNA sequence: TGTGCCAGCAGCCCTGGACTAGCACCGACCGTGGGGCAGTTCTTC. As protein: CASSPGLAPTVGQFF.

This rearrangement joins TRBV6-1 to TRBJ2-7; perhaps TRBD1 as D (6 bases). Germline V gives CDR1 MNHNS, CDR2 SASEGT. The V end lost 3 bases, the J end lost 3 bases, and 15 bases lay between the germline ends. The CDR3 runs 15 residues. CDR3 DNA: TGTGCCAGCAGTGACAGCCCAGGGGCGAACTACGAGCAGTACTTC. Protein product: CASSDSPGANYEQYF.

The chain has TRBV25-1 and TRBJ2-7, with TRBD2 as a possible D gene (6 bases). The CDR3 extends over 12 amino acids. V shed 6 bases and J shed 3 bases, with 9 bases lying between them. Germline V gives CDR1 MGHDK, CDR2 SYGVNS. The CDR3 sequence is CASSTGGYEQYF. The CDR3 DNA reads TGTGCCAGCAGCACCGGGGGCTACGAGCAGTACTTC.

There are a few counts of this clone. V usage is TRBV6-2 or TRBV6-3 and J usage is TRBJ2-7, with TRBD2 matching 7 bases. CDR3 length: 15 amino acids. V shed 5 bases and J 3 bases; nucleotides not matched to a gene: 10. Germline assignment: CDR1 MNHEY and CDR2 SVGEGT. CDR3: CASSRGTTLIYEQYF. As DNA, the CDR3 is TGTGCCAGCAGTAGAGGGACTACTCTTATCTACGAGCAGTACTTC.

CDR3 DNA sequence: TGTGCCAGCAGCCAGAGAGTAATGTTGGTCAGGAATGAAGCTTTCTTT. Amino acid sequence: CASSQRVMLVRNEAFF. This sequence joins TRBV3-1 (or the pseudogene TRBV3-2) and TRBJ1-1; no firm D call. This CDR3 comprises 16 residues. CDR1 is LGHDT and CDR2 is YNNKEL in the germline V gene (reference sequence). Trimming took 3 bases from V and 7 from J, leaving 21 bases between them.

Turning to this clone: Just one base apart from a much larger clone, this may be a read error. The chain couples TRBV7-2 to TRBJ2-3; 8 bases are a match to TRBD2. This CDR3 spans 13 amino acids. V was pared by 2 bases and J by 6 bases, with 1 base of the junction left unmatched. The germline V gene encodes CDR1 SGHTA and CDR2 FQGNSA. CDR3 in DNA: TGTGCCAGCAGCTTAAAGCGGGGGGATACGCAGTATTTT. It translates to CASSLKRGDTQYF.

The gene calls are TRBV5-1 and TRBJ2-6; perhaps TRBD1 as D (6 bases). Germline values: CDR1 SGHRS, CDR2 YFSETQ. The CDR3 is 15 residues long. The V end lost 1 base, the J end lost 2 bases, and 7 bases lay between the germline ends. As DNA, the CDR3 is TGCGCCAGCAGCTTGTGGGGGCCTGGGGCCAACGTCCTGACTTTC. Protein: CASSLWGPGANVLTF.

The chain employs TRBV9 and TRBJ2-3; D is undetermined. CDR1 is SGDLS and CDR2 is YYNGEE in the germline V gene. This CDR3 is 12 amino acids long. The germline V and J ends were trimmed by 3 bases and 8 bases, with 10 bases remaining between them. CDR3 in amino acids: CASSALAGTQYF. In DNA form, the CDR3 reads TGTGCCAGCAGCGCCCTTGCCGGTACGCAGTATTTT.

The chain recombines TRBV6-5 with TRBJ1-2; TRBD1 matches at 8 bases. The V and J ends lost 6 bases and 7 bases, in that order; junction bases with no gene match: 10. Germline V gives CDR1 MNHEY, CDR2 SVGAGI. CDR3 length equals 14 residues. The CDR3 DNA is TGTGCCAGCAGCGGACTCCAGGGGGCGAGTGGCTACACCTTC. Its translation is CASSGLQGASGYTF.

J is TRBJ2-7 and V is TRBV18; 11 positions match TRBD1. Germline lookup yields CDR1 KGHSH and CDR2 LQKENI. The CDR3 runs 15 residues. The V segment lost 2 bases and the J segment 6 bases; nucleotides outside the gene matches: 6. The DNA for the CDR3 is TGTGCCAGCTCACCAGGACAGGGGGCGCACGGCGAGCAGTACTTC. Protein: CASSPGQGAHGEQYF.

The chain carries TRBV18 and TRBJ2-7, with 8 bases that match TRBD1. V shed 3 bases, J shed 5 bases, and the junction held 3 bases outside the gene matches. This CDR3 comprises 13 residues. In germline, CDR1 is KGHSH, CDR2 LQKENI. The CDR3: CASSPDRAHEQYF. DNA for the CDR3: TGTGCCAGCTCACCGGACAGGGCCCACGAGCAGTACTTC.

V gene TRBV18 combines with J gene TRBJ1-2, with TRBD1 as a possible D gene (5 bases). The germline CDR1 and CDR2 sequences are KGHSH and LQKENI. Trimming cost V 3 bases and J 3 bases, with 8 bases left between them. The CDR3 has 13 residues. CDR3 in DNA: TGTGCCAGCTCACCCAGGGAGGACTATGGCTACACCTTC. Its protein product is CASSPREDYGYTF.

The chain recombines TRBV5-1 with TRBJ2-6; the D gene is possibly TRBD1 (5 bases). Trimming took off 3 bases at V and 0 bases at J, with 13 bases between the two ends. CDR3 length: 17 amino acids. Germline V lookup: CDR1 SGHRS, CDR2 YFSETQ. CDR3 sequence (DNA): TGCGCCAGCAGCTCGCCCCAGGGTCTCTCTGGGGCCAACGTCCTGACTTTC. It specifies CASSSPQGLSGANVLTF.

V is TRBV29-1 and J is TRBJ2-5, with 9 positions matching TRBD2. The CDR3 runs 14 residues. The J segment lost 0 bases and the V segment lost 6 bases, leaving 5 bases of the junction unmatched. CDR1 and CDR2 (germline): SQVTM, ANQGSEA. The CDR3 here is CSVAGGTYQETQYF. The CDR3 region has the DNA TGCAGCGTAGCGGGGGGCACCTACCAAGAGACCCAGTACTTC.

This clone was observed many times. J is TRBJ1-6 and V is TRBV9; 9 nucleotides match TRBD1. Per germline, CDR1 SGDLS and CDR2 YYNGEE. This CDR3 spans 15 amino acids. V trimming: 4 bases; J trimming: 10 bases; junction bases outside the gene matches: 9. CDR3 coding DNA: TGTGCCAGCAGCACCAGGACAGGGGATGGATCACCCCTCCACTTT. It translates to CASSTRTGDGSPLHF.

The rearrangement links TRBV7-2 to TRBJ2-5; D is unclear. The CDR3 contains 14 residues. The germline V and J ends were trimmed by 7 bases and 1 base, with 13 bases remaining between them. Germline loops: CDR1 SGHTA, CDR2 FQGNSA. DNA of the CDR3: TGTGCCAGCACCTACTTCGGTCCCCAAGAGACCCAGTACTTC. It yields the protein CASTYFGPQETQYF.

The V and J genes are TRBV4-1 and TRBJ1-5, with 9 nucleotides matching TRBD1. The CDR3 totals 15 residues. Germline loops: CDR1 MGHRA, CDR2 YSYEKL. Trimming at V came to 0 bases and at J to 6 bases, leaving 3 bases not matched to a gene. DNA for the CDR3: TGCGCCAGCAGCCAAGACGGGACAGGGTTTCAGCCCCAGCATTTT. Translation gives CASSQDGTGFQPQHF.

V usage is TRBV19 and J usage is TRBJ2-2; TRBD2 matches 15 bases. From germline, CDR1 is LNHDA and CDR2 SQIVND (reference sequence). The CDR3 covers 17 residues. With 6 bases clipped from V and 4 bases from J, the junction kept 6 bases outside the gene matches. The CDR3 here is CASSRTSGGASTGELFF. DNA of the CDR3: TGTGCCAGTAGCCGGACTAGCGGGGGGGCCTCCACCGGGGAGCTGTTTTTT.

The chain employs TRBV2 and TRBJ2-1; D gene ambiguous. From germline, CDR1 is SNHLY and CDR2 FYNNEI. The CDR3 has 11 residues. Trimming shortened V by 5 bases and J by 10 bases, and 9 bases separated the two germline ends. CDR3 sequence (DNA): TGTGCCAGCAGTTCAACAGCAGAGCAGTTCTTC. It translates to CASSSTAEQFF.

This clone occurred many times. The CDR3 loop reads CASTTGGGETQYF. CDR3 nucleotide sequence: TGCGCCAGCACCACCGGAGGTGGGGAGACCCAGTACTTC. The chain carries TRBV5-1 and TRBJ2-5, with D possibly being TRBD2 (5 bases). Looked up from germline, CDR1 is SGHRS and CDR2 is YFSETQ. V shed 6 bases and J shed 5 bases, with 14 bases lying between them. The CDR3 is made up of 13 amino acids.

This clone was observed a handful of times. This chain links TRBV19 with TRBJ1-1; 11 bases are shared with TRBD1. V lost 7 bases, J lost 1 base, and 11 bases stayed unmatched. Germline V gene sequence: CDR1 LNHDA, CDR2 SQIVND (reference sequence). The CDR3 runs 17 residues. This CDR3 is CASTLHGQGASNTEAFF. CDR3 DNA sequence: TGTGCCAGTACCCTACACGGACAGGGGGCTTCGAACACTGAAGCTTTCTTT. The whole variable domain, remainder taken from reference TRBV19 and TRBJ1-1, is DGGITQSPKYLFRKEGQNVTLSCEQNLNHDAMYWYRQDPGQGLRLIYYSQIVNDFQKGDIAEGYSVSREKKESFPLTVTSAQKNPTAFYLCASTLHGQGASNTEAFFGQGTRLTVV.

The chain couples TRBV18 to TRBJ1-1, with TRBD1 as a possible D gene (5 bases). Germline assignment: CDR1 KGHSH and CDR2 LQKENI. V lost 3 bases and J lost 3, with 11 bases in between. The CDR3 consists of 14 residues. Here the CDR3 DNA reads TGTGCCAGCTCACCCCAGGTAGGGGACACTGAAGCTTTCTTT. Encoded protein: CASSPQVGDTEAFF.

The V and J genes are TRBV11-3 and TRBJ1-1; 7 bases line up with TRBD1. The CDR3 spans 15 residues. With V trimmed by 5 bases and J by 3 bases, 9 bases remained unmatched. Germline CDR1 SGHNT, CDR2 YENEEA. The CDR3 DNA sequence: TGTGCCAGCAGCCGAGGAGGGGGCGAGCACACTGAAGCTTTCTTT. Translated, it gives CASSRGGGEHTEAFF.

This clone was recorded a few times. V gene TRBV10-1 combines with J gene TRBJ1-1, with no clear D. Trimming pared 2 bases from V and 1 base from J, leaving 8 bases between. The length of the CDR3 is 14 residues. Germline V gene data show CDR1 as WNHNN and CDR2 as SYGVQD (reference sequence). The CDR3 DNA is TGCGCCAGCAGTGAGGGGTCAGGGAACACTGAAGCTTTCTTT. Its translation: CASSEGSGNTEAFF.

The chain has TRBV11-2 and TRBJ2-5; a weak D match, TRBD1 (6 bases). Germline loops: CDR1 SGHAT, CDR2 FQNNGV. V was pared by 0 bases and J by 3 bases, with 20 bases between. The CDR3 sequence is 18 residues long. DNA for the CDR3: TGTGCCAGCAGCTTAGATTGGATTGGACAGCCGAGGGAAGAGACCCAGTACTTC. It specifies CASSLDWIGQPREETQYF.

J is TRBJ2-7 and V is TRBV19; maybe TRBD1 (6 bases). Trimming cost V 4 bases and J 6 bases, with 13 bases left between them. This CDR3 region has 13 residues. Germline V gives CDR1 LNHDA, CDR2 SQIVND (reference sequence). The CDR3 loop reads CASSKARGGEQYF. For the CDR3, the DNA is TGTGCCAGTAGTAAAGCCAGGGGCGGCGAGCAGTACTTC. Full variable domain (outside the CDR3, taken from reference TRBV19 and TRBJ2-7): DGGITQSPKYLFRKEGQNVTLSCEQNLNHDAMYWYRQDPGQGLRLIYYSQIVNDFQKGDIAEGYSVSREKKESFPLTVTSAQKNPTAFYLCASSKARGGEQYFGPGTRLTVT.

This rearrangement joins TRBV5-1 to TRBJ1-6, with TRBD1 identical over 7 bases. This CDR3 is 14 amino acids long. V shed 5 bases, J shed 8 bases, and the junction held 7 bases outside the gene matches. Germline-derived CDR1 and CDR2 are SGHRS and YFSETQ. The chain's CDR3 is CASRQTGIYSPLHF. CDR3 DNA sequence: TGCGCCAGCAGACAGACAGGGATCTATTCACCCCTCCACTTT.